The TCR beta chain described here comes from a study of blood T cells in healthy people across ages. Study-wide points: Across the age range, TCR beta diversity per million T cells fell in a roughly linear way. Donors of long life had a larger count of naive CD4+ cells and greater diversity than aged donors.

Sample donors were healthy Caucasian individuals that came from Russia, aged about 6 to 95. The authors ran a second PCR of 7 to 11 cycles using a sample-barcoded 5' primer and a J-beta primer mix. Each of the cDNA molecules was tagged by a template-switch adaptor with 12 random nucleotides. TCRdb analysed the 5' RACE reads with MiXCR anew, one entry per CDR3 protein. The sample has about 1,500,000 distinct CDR3 sequences, over 25% seen once. This clonotype was counted once. As yet, its antigen is unknown. In germline, CDR1 is MNHNS, CDR2 SASEGT. The CDR3 covers 15 residues. The V and J ends lost 4 bases and 8 bases respectively, with 19 bases between them.

Sequencing was done on a sample of blood. The chain joins TRBV6-1 to TRBJ2-3, with unresolved D. The sequence derives from a woman in her 30s in good health. The CDR3 DNA follows: TGTGCCAGCAGTGTTAGAACGGCCTTGGTTGGTACGCAGTATTTT. This encodes CASSVRTALVGTQYF.